The 16 T cell receptor beta chains below come from one sample, sequenced in a study of CD8+CD57+ T cells in acquired aplastic anemia. In patients chosen for sequencing, flow cytometry had shown CD8+CD57+ cell expansion. TCR beta VDJ combinations and CDR3 sequences were profiled from genomic DNA. TCRdb used MiXCR to reprocess the reads, holding one entry per CDR3 protein. The repertoire includes 150,000 to 160,000 distinct CDR3 sequences, roughly 54% of them detected once, and around 12% sits in the top ten. Sequencing was performed on sorted CD4+, CD8+, or CD8+CD57+ T cells (not recorded which) from PBMCs. The receptor set was obtained from a human donor with aplastic anemia.

The V and J genes are TRBV11-2 and TRBJ2-7, with D maybe TRBD1 (6 bases). This CDR3 contains 16 residues. The germline V gene has CDR1 SGHAT and CDR2 FQNNGV. V lost 4 bases and J lost 7, with 23 bases in between. CDR3 DNA sequence: TGTGCCAGCAGCTCATGGGTCCAACAGGGAGCCGGGGAGCAGTACTTC. The encoded protein is CASSSWVQQGAGEQYF.

V usage is TRBV4-2 and J usage is TRBJ2-1; D gene unclear. The CDR3 is 16 residues long. The ends were cut back, 0 bases at V and 4 bases at J, with 13 bases in the middle. Germline values: CDR1 LGHNA, CDR2 YNFKEQ. CDR3 nucleotide sequence: TGTGCCAGCAGCCAAGAGTCCCTGGGTCCATACAATGAGCAGTTCTTC. Translated, it gives CASSQESLGPYNEQFF.

The rearrangement joins TRBV5-4 to TRBJ1-6; 7 nucleotides agree with TRBD1. Germline assignment: CDR1 SGHNT and CDR2 YYREEE (reference sequence). With 4 bases clipped from V and 4 bases from J, the junction kept 8 bases outside the gene matches. The CDR3 extends over 16 amino acids. The CDR3 loop reads CASSDPGQQYNSPLHF. The CDR3 nucleotides are TGTGCCAGCAGCGATCCGGGACAGCAGTATAATTCACCCCTCCACTTT.

This clonotype has a count of ten or more. V usage is TRBV12-3 or TRBV12-4 and J usage is TRBJ1-1; D gene uncertain. V lost 7 bases, J lost 4 bases, and 13 bases lay in between. The CDR3 is 13 residues long. CDR3 loop: CASIPGISTEAFF. As DNA, the CDR3 is TGTGCCAGCATCCCGGGGATTAGCACTGAAGCTTTCTTT.

The rearrangement uses TRBV15 and TRBJ1-1, with 10 nucleotides matching TRBD1. The length of the CDR3 is 14 residues. Germline CDR1 LNHNV, CDR2 YYDKDF (reference sequence). J lost 4 bases, V lost 8 bases, and 7 bases had no gene match. The chain's CDR3 is CATWDRGSGTEAFF. In nucleotides, the CDR3 is TGTGCCACCTGGGACAGGGGATCGGGCACTGAAGCTTTCTTT. Full variable domain (outside the CDR3, taken from reference TRBV15 and TRBJ1-1): DAMVIQNPRYQVTQFGKPVTLSCSQTLNHNVMYWYQQKSSQAPKLLFHYYDKDFNNEADTPDNFQSRRPNTSFCFLDIRSPGLGDTAMYLCATWDRGSGTEAFFGQGTRLTVV.

A note on this clonotype: This clone may be a read error of a much larger clone one base away. The chain couples TRBV6-2 or TRBV6-3 to TRBJ1-5; D not certain. Germline V lookup: CDR1 MNHEY, CDR2 SVGEGT. The CDR3 consists of 13 residues. The CDR3 DNA is TGTGCCAGCCAGGAGTATAGCAATCGGCCCCAGCATTTT. Translation: CASQEYSNRPQHF.

This clonotype showed up just once. The V call is TRBV5-1, the J call TRBJ2-7; D gene unclear. CDR1 and CDR2 from the germline V gene are SGHRS and YFSETQ. CDR3 size: 12 residues. V gave up 0 bases and J gave up 6 bases, with 7 bases separating them. The CDR3 bases are TGCGCCAGCAGCTTGGGTGATTTCGAGCAGTACTTC. Protein product: CASSLGDFEQYF.

The chain links TRBV2 to TRBJ1-3, with TRBD1 as a possible D gene (5 bases). CDR3 length: 14 amino acids. Germline loops: CDR1 SNHLY, CDR2 FYNNEI. Trimming took off 11 bases at V and 8 bases at J, with 22 bases between the two ends. The CDR3 protein is CAAGPTGTSDTIYF. CDR3 sequence (DNA): TGTGCCGCAGGGCCTACCGGGACTAGCGACACCATATATTTT.

The chain combines TRBV4-2 with TRBJ2-7; TRBD1 is a possible D gene (5 bases). V was clipped by 4 bases and J by 2 bases, with 12 bases between them. CDR1 and CDR2 from the germline V gene are LGHNA and YNFKEQ. The CDR3 length is 14 residues. The chain's CDR3 is CASSPFDSTYEQYF. The CDR3 DNA sequence: TGTGCCAGCAGCCCATTCGACAGCACCTACGAGCAGTACTTC.

V and J are TRBV2 and TRBJ1-5, with D possibly being TRBD1 (5 bases). Trimming removed 7 bases from V and 0 bases from J, with 10 bases in between. The CDR3 has 14 amino acids. Germline CDR1 and CDR2: SNHLY and FYNNEI. CDR3 amino acids: CASMGPVSNQPQHF. CDR3 coding DNA: TGTGCCAGCATGGGGCCGGTTAGCAATCAGCCCCAGCATTTT.

V and J are TRBV7-9 and TRBJ2-5, with D unclear. The CDR3 sequence is 13 residues long. V shed 7 bases and J shed 4 bases, with 13 bases lying between them. Germline loops: CDR1 SEHNR, CDR2 FQNEAQ (reference sequence). CDR3 sequence reads: CASTLSVLETQYF. The CDR3 region has the DNA TGTGCCAGCACTCTATCGGTATTAGAGACCCAGTACTTC.

This clonotype has at least ten counts. The chain uses TRBV6-1 and TRBJ1-2; D ambiguous. Between the trimmed V and J ends, which lost 10 bases and 4 bases, there was a span of 19 bases. Germline lookup yields CDR1 MNHNS and CDR2 SASEGT. The CDR3 spans 14 residues. CDR3 loop: CATVAWVGFYGYTF. Here the CDR3 DNA reads TGTGCCACGGTTGCGTGGGTTGGATTCTATGGCTACACCTTC.

V gene TRBV25-1 combines with J gene TRBJ1-2; weak D call: TRBD1 (5 bases). Germline-derived CDR1 and CDR2 are MGHDK and SYGVNS. Trimming pared 3 bases from V and 3 bases from J, leaving 17 bases between. CDR3 length: 16 residues. The CDR3 region has the DNA TGTGCCAGCAGTGACGCAAGGGGTGGCTTAGACTATGGCTACACCTTC. It is translated as CASSDARGGLDYGYTF.

A note on this clonotype: A read error is likely, as this CDR3 ends without the conserved phenylalanine or tryptophan. The V gene is TRBV5-1, the J gene TRBJ2-5; the match to TRBD2 covers 15 bases. Germline values: CDR1 SGHRS, CDR2 YFSETQ. The CDR3 is 16 amino acids. V gave up 7 bases and J gave up 3 bases; unmatched junction bases: 7. CDR3: CASGPGTSGGKETQYI. In nucleotides, the CDR3 is TGCGCCAGCGGCCCAGGGACTAGCGGGGGGAAAGAGACCCAGTACATC.

This clonotype was seen at least ten times. This chain uses TRBV7-9 with TRBJ2-7, with D perhaps given as TRBD1 or TRBD2 (5 bases each). The V end lost 4 bases, the J end lost 2 bases, and 18 bases lay between the germline ends. The CDR3 is 16 residues long. Germline V gives CDR1 SEHNR, CDR2 FQNEAQ (reference sequence). The CDR3 reads CASSWDRQGWPYEQYF. The DNA of the CDR3 is TGTGCCAGCAGCTGGGACCGGCAAGGATGGCCCTACGAGCAGTACTTC.

This clonotype was seen a few times. This chain connects TRBV6-2 or TRBV6-3 to TRBJ1-5, with D tentatively TRBD1 (6 bases). From germline, CDR1 is MNHEY and CDR2 SVGEGT. The CDR3 runs to 14 residues. V was shortened by 5 bases and J by 6 bases, with 14 bases between the two germline ends. This CDR3 is CASSTDSGRQPQHF. CDR3 in DNA: TGTGCCAGCAGTACGGACAGTGGCCGTCAGCCCCAGCATTTT.